This T cell receptor (beta chain) stems from a study of blood T cell repertoires in COVID-19. On the study more broadly: T cells, B-cell-depleted T cells, or PBMCs provided the cDNA or gDNA that served as material.

In the original workflow: Amplification of reference gene primers provided the estimated nucleated cell counts. TCRdb's copy holds only in-frame clones and misses some; the assay was immunoSEQ multiplex PCR. That table gives V, J and clone size, and the DNA gave D and trimming. The table lists some 300,000 clones, 85% to 90% of them singletons, with 2.9% in the top ten. Participants were aged roughly 18 to 89 years, lived in 24 US areas, and enrolled virtually. The study recruited exposed participants who had met a COVID-19 case within 2 weeks before entry. V was clipped by 3 bases and J by 8 bases; unmatched bases: 11. The CDR3 consists of 16 residues. Germline assignment: CDR1 SGHKS and CDR2 YYEKEE (reference sequence).

The origin of this receptor is a woman aged 50 to 65 who had been exposed to COVID-19. The rearrangement links TRBV5-5 to TRBJ2-1; TRBD2 matches at 10 bases. The sequencing sample was made of PBMCs or T cells enriched from blood (not recorded which). Here the CDR3 DNA reads TGTGCCAGCAGCTGGACTAGCGGCTCCTCGCGGGATGAGCAGTTCTTC. Protein sequence: CASSWTSGSSRDEQFF. Full variable domain (outside the CDR3, taken from reference TRBV5-5 and TRBJ2-1): DAGVTQSPTHLIKTRGQQVTLRCSPISGHKSVSWYQQVLGQGPQFIFQYYEKEERGRGNFPDRFSARQFPNYSSELNVNALLLGDSALYLCASSWTSGSSRDEQFFGPGTRLTVL.